The next 19 T cell receptor beta chains were all read from a single sample in a study of blood T cell repertoires in COVID-19. TCRdb keeps only in-frame clones here, not all; method: immunoSEQ multiplex PCR. Of 120,000 or so clones listed, about four fifths are singletons. What was sequenced was peripheral blood. Receptors were obtained from a man between 25 and 39 years old with COVID-19, enrolled during active disease.

The gene calls are TRBV28 and TRBJ2-7, with 7 bases fitting TRBD2. This CDR3 has 15 residues. Trimming removed 6 bases from V and 3 bases from J; junction bases left unmatched: 11. Germline V gene sequence: CDR1 MDHEN, CDR2 SYDVKM. CDR3 DNA sequence: TGTGCCAGCAGCCCCTCTAGCGGCCTAATCTACGAGCAGTACTTC. It codes for CASSPSSGLIYEQYF.

The V and J genes are TRBV10-3 and TRBJ2-5; 7 bases match TRBD1. The CDR3 runs to 15 residues. Germline V CDR1 and CDR2: ENHRY, SYGVKD. Trimming took 2 bases from V and 5 from J; bases not matched to a gene: 8. The CDR3 spells CAISETGVFPETQYF. The CDR3 DNA reads TGTGCCATCAGTGAGACAGGGGTTTTTCCGGAGACCCAGTACTTC.

The chain joins TRBV15 to TRBJ1-4, with TRBD1 identical over 7 bases. The ends lost 3 bases at V and 3 bases at J; junction bases unmatched: 7. CDR3 length: 16 residues. Per germline, CDR1 LNHNV and CDR2 YYDKDF (reference sequence). CDR3 loop: CATSRDTGTANEKLFF. The CDR3 nucleotides read TGTGCCACCAGCAGGGATACCGGGACAGCTAATGAAAAACTGTTTTTT.

The rearrangement links TRBV5-1 to TRBJ2-2; maybe TRBD1 (5 bases). Germline V lookup: CDR1 SGHRS, CDR2 YFSETQ. The germline V and J ends were trimmed by 0 bases and 1 base, with 10 bases remaining between them. This CDR3 has 16 amino acids. The chain's CDR3 is CASSLAREQNTGELFF. The CDR3, as DNA: TGCGCCAGCAGCTTGGCCAGGGAACAGAACACCGGGGAGCTGTTTTTT.

The chain joins TRBV24-1 to TRBJ2-2, with no clear D. The V end was cut by 9 bases, the J end by 3 bases, with 7 bases between. The CDR3 contains 12 residues. CDR1 is KGHDR and CDR2 is SFDVKD in the germline V gene. In nucleotides, the CDR3 is TGTGCCACCCGCGGCTACACCGGGGAGCTGTTTTTT. The encoded protein is CATRGYTGELFF.

This clone turned up a few times. This chain links TRBV21-1 with TRBJ2-5; the table's TRBD1 call for D was not verified on the DNA. TRBV21-1 is listed as a pseudogene. This CDR3 spans 16 amino acids. CDR3 DNA: TGTGCCAGCAGCAAAGTGCTGGGGCAGGGCCAAGAGACCCAGTACTTC. Residues: CASSKVLGQGQETQYF.

The V and J genes are TRBV28 and TRBJ2-7; 7 bases align to TRBD1. The V and J ends lost 10 bases and 9 bases, in that order; junction bases with no gene match: 24. The CDR3 runs to 16 residues. CDR1 is MDHEN, CDR2 SYDVKM, per germline. CDR3 in amino acids: CAIASSGQLNALGQYF. In DNA, the CDR3 is TGTGCCATCGCATCGTCGGGACAGTTAAACGCACTGGGGCAGTACTTC. The full variable domain, its missing parts supplied by reference TRBV28 and TRBJ2-7, is DVKVTQSSRYLVKRTGEKVFLECVQDMDHENMFWYRQDPGLGLRLIYFSYDVKMKEKGDIPEGYSVSREKKERFSLILESASTNQTSMYLCAIASSGQLNALGQYFGPGTRLTVT.

CDR3 residues: CASSLTGGPVQETQYF. CDR3 sequence (DNA): TGTGCCAGCAGTTTAACGGGGGGCCCCGTTCAGGAGACCCAGTACTTC. V usage is TRBV28 and J usage is TRBJ2-5; D might be TRBD2 (7 bases). Germline V lookup: CDR1 MDHEN, CDR2 SYDVKM. Trimming removed 2 bases at V and 5 bases at J, with 18 bases between. This CDR3 has 16 residues. The full variable domain, with the rest looked up from reference TRBV28 and TRBJ2-5, is DVKVTQSSRYLVKRTGEKVFLECVQDMDHENMFWYRQDPGLGLRLIYFSYDVKMKEKGDIPEGYSVSREKKERFSLILESASTNQTSMYLCASSLTGGPVQETQYFGPGTRLLVL.

The V call is TRBV4-2, the J call TRBJ1-4, with unresolved D. V lost 0 bases to trimming and J lost 6 bases, with 8 bases between them. CDR1 is LGHNA and CDR2 is YNFKEQ in the germline V gene. The CDR3 totals 14 residues. CDR3 in amino acids: CASSQDRLDEKLFF. CDR3 nucleotides: TGTGCCAGCAGCCAAGACAGGCTTGATGAAAAACTGTTTTTT.

This sequence joins TRBV24-1 and TRBJ2-1, with 11 bases identical to TRBD2. The CDR3 extends over 16 amino acids. V dropped 1 base and J dropped 8; count of bases not matched to a gene: 6. CDR1 and CDR2 (germline): KGHDR, SFDVKD. CDR3 DNA: TGTGCCACCAGTGATTTTATTAGCGGGAGGGGTTATGAGCAGTTCTTC. It translates to CATSDFISGRGYEQFF.

The chain carries TRBV2 and TRBJ2-5; 7 bases map to TRBD2. V shed 7 bases, J shed 4 bases, and the junction held 12 bases outside the gene matches. This CDR3 comprises 15 residues. In germline, CDR1 is SNHLY, CDR2 FYNNEI. The CDR3 sequence is CASTGGEAEGETQYF. CDR3 DNA sequence: TGTGCCAGCACTGGGGGGGAGGCTGAAGGAGAGACCCAGTACTTC.

This chain joins TRBV29-1 and TRBJ1-2; a weak D match, TRBD1 (5 bases). The germline CDR1 and CDR2 sequences are SQVTM and ANQGSEA. The CDR3 runs to 11 residues. CDR3 in DNA: TGCAGTACTACAGGAGTGGATGGCTACACCTTC. It yields the protein CSTTGVDGYTF.

V usage is TRBV14 and J usage is TRBJ1-1; 7 positions agree with TRBD1. Germline trimming cut 4 bases from V and 0 bases from J; bases unmatched to any gene: 2. The length of the CDR3 is 14 residues. Germline V gene data show CDR1 as SGHDN and CDR2 as FVKESK. CDR3 DNA: TGTGCCAGCAGCCCGACAGGGATGAACACTGAAGCTTTCTTT. This codes for CASSPTGMNTEAFF. Based on the CDR3 plus reference TRBV14 and TRBJ1-1, the full variable domain is EAGVTQFPSHSVIEKGQTVTLRCDPISGHDNLYWYRRVMGKEIKFLLHFVKESKQDESGMPNNRFLAERTGGTYSTLKVQPAELEDSGVYFCASSPTGMNTEAFFGQGTRLTVV.

This clone has a handful of counts. The CDR3 nucleotides read TGTGCCAGCAGTCCTCCTGGACAGATTAACACTGAAGCTTTCTTT. This encodes CASSPPGQINTEAFF. The chain joins TRBV28 to TRBJ1-1; TRBD1 is a possible D gene (6 bases). In germline, CDR1 is MDHEN, CDR2 SYDVKM. The CDR3 runs 15 residues. V lost 5 bases and J lost 2, with 15 bases in between.

The V call is TRBV7-9, the J call TRBJ2-1, with 7 bases lining up with TRBD2. Germline assignment: CDR1 SEHNR and CDR2 FQNEAQ (reference sequence). The CDR3 is 15 amino acids. The V and J ends lost 3 bases and 5 bases, in that order; junction bases with no gene match: 7. The CDR3 nucleotides read TGTGCCAGCAGCTTGGCGGGAGCGGAGGACAATGAGCAGTTCTTC. It is translated as CASSLAGAEDNEQFF.

The gene calls are TRBV4-1 and TRBJ2-7, with 11 positions matching TRBD2. The CDR3 is made up of 15 amino acids. Germline assignment: CDR1 MGHRA and CDR2 YSYEKL. V shed 6 bases, J shed 5 bases, and the junction held 9 bases outside the gene matches. This chain's CDR3 is CASSLLAGGPHEQYF. CDR3 DNA: TGCGCCAGCAGTCTGTTAGCGGGAGGGCCCCACGAGCAGTACTTC.

J is TRBJ1-1 and V is TRBV18; D might be TRBD1 (5 bases). CDR1 is KGHSH and CDR2 is LQKENI in the germline V gene. Trimming removed 7 bases at V and 3 bases at J, with 12 bases between. This CDR3 comprises 13 residues. The CDR3 here is CASLPGRDTEAFF. The CDR3 coding sequence is TGTGCCAGCTTACCCGGCAGGGACACTGAAGCTTTCTTT.

The rearrangement uses TRBV27 and TRBJ2-1; D might be TRBD2 (6 bases). The CDR3 covers 17 residues. V lost 2 bases and J lost 4, with 18 bases in between. Germline V gene lookup returns CDR1 MNHEY and CDR2 SMNVEV (reference sequence). The CDR3 DNA follows: TGTGCCAGCAGTTTAGTGATGGAGGGGAAGGATTACAATGAGCAGTTCTTC. Its translation: CASSLVMEGKDYNEQFF.

The chain links TRBV7-9 to TRBJ1-1; a weak D match, TRBD1 (5 bases). CDR3 length: 15 residues. V was cut by 4 bases and J by 6 bases, with 18 bases left in between. Germline assignment: CDR1 SEHNR and CDR2 FQNEAQ (reference sequence). The CDR3 nucleotides are TGTGCCAGCAGCTCAAGTGCGGGGGGTAGCGCTGAAGCTTTCTTT. Translating gives CASSSSAGGSAEAFF.